This passage covers 16 T cell receptor beta chains from one sample sequenced in a study of T cells after yellow fever vaccination. Via MiXCR, TCRdb re-called the 5' RACE reads, giving one row per CDR3 protein. This sample has about 320,000 distinct CDR3 sequences, with approximately 4% found just once. This specimen consisted of PBMCs, obtained 15 days after the yellow fever booster vaccination. The receptor set was obtained from a man younger than 35 who received the YFV17D yellow fever vaccine.

The CDR3: CASSQDPRGGYTF. The DNA for the CDR3 is TGTGCCAGCAGCCAAGATCCCAGGGGCGGCTACACCTTC. The V call is TRBV3-1, the J call TRBJ1-2; possible D gene TRBD1, 6 bases. V was pared by 0 bases and J by 8 bases, with 10 bases between. This CDR3 comprises 13 residues. Germline V lookup: CDR1 LGHDT, CDR2 YNNKEL (reference sequence).

This clonotype came up a few times. The V call is TRBV5-1, the J call TRBJ1-5; tentative D call: TRBD1 (5 bases). CDR3 length: 15 residues. Trimming stripped 0 bases from V and 3 bases from J, with 10 bases between. Per the germline V gene, CDR1 is SGHRS and CDR2 is YFSETQ. DNA of the CDR3: TGCGCCAGCAGCTTGGGGGACCTTATCAATCAGCCCCAGCATTTT. Translation gives CASSLGDLINQPQHF. The full variable domain, in which reference TRBV5-1 and TRBJ1-5 provide the parts outside the CDR3, is KAGVTQTPRYLIKTRGQQVTLSCSPISGHRSVSWYQQTPGQGLQFLFEYFSETQRNKGNFPGRFSGRQFSNSRSEMNVSTLELGDSALYLCASSLGDLINQPQHFGDGTRLSIL.

This clonotype was seen a few times. This chain joins TRBV4-2 and TRBJ1-2; the D is unclear. Per the germline V gene, CDR1 is LGHNA and CDR2 is YNFKEQ. With 0 bases removed from V and 5 bases from J, the gap between germline ends came to 7 bases. The CDR3 runs 13 residues. Here the CDR3 DNA reads TGTGCCAGCAGCCAAGATGACCCGTATGGCTACACCTTC. Translation: CASSQDDPYGYTF.

This clonotype was seen many times. J is TRBJ1-2 and V is TRBV18; no clear D. The CDR3 is 15 amino acids. CDR1 and CDR2 (germline): KGHSH, LQKENI. Trimming took off 2 bases at V and 0 bases at J, with 10 bases between the two ends. The CDR3 DNA follows: TGTGCCAGCTCACCAACTACAGAGGCTAACTATGGCTACACCTTC. Protein product: CASSPTTEANYGYTF.

The chain combines TRBV20-1 with TRBJ1-3; perhaps TRBD1 as D (6 bases). V dropped 0 bases and J dropped 6 bases, with 12 bases sitting between them. The CDR3 runs to 14 residues. Germline assignment: CDR1 DFQATT and CDR2 SNEGSKA (reference sequence). The CDR3 is CSARDYRAENTIYF. CDR3 sequence (DNA): TGCAGTGCTAGAGATTACAGGGCGGAAAACACCATATATTTT.

A few counts support this clonotype. The chain couples TRBV7-9 to TRBJ2-7; 9 nucleotides agree with TRBD1. The ends lost 4 bases at V and 1 base at J; junction bases unmatched: 5. The CDR3 has 15 amino acids. The germline V gene has CDR1 SEHNR and CDR2 FQNEAQ (reference sequence). The chain's CDR3 is CASSSPGQGSYEQYV. CDR3 DNA: TGTGCCAGCAGCTCACCGGGACAGGGTTCCTACGAGCAGTACGTC.

This clonotype was observed a handful of times. This chain joins TRBV12-3 or TRBV12-4 and TRBJ2-5; D ambiguous. V dropped 0 bases and J dropped 4 bases, with 3 bases sitting between them. The CDR3 sequence is 12 residues long. This CDR3 reads CASSLAVETQYF. In nucleotides, the CDR3 is TGTGCCAGCAGTTTAGCGGTAGAGACCCAGTACTTC.

The sample holds many counts of this clonotype. The V and J genes are TRBV5-5 and TRBJ2-2; D is unclear. The germline V gene encodes CDR1 SGHKS and CDR2 YYEKEE (reference sequence). Between the trimmed V and J ends, which lost 4 bases and 4 bases, there was a span of 20 bases. The CDR3 runs 17 residues. CDR3 in amino acids: CASSPQVGYPGTGELFF. In DNA, the CDR3 is TGTGCCAGCAGCCCCCAGGTGGGGTACCCGGGCACCGGGGAGCTGTTTTTT.

CDR3 region: CASSLGTGNQETQYF. In nucleotides, the CDR3 is TGTGCCAGCAGCTTGGGGACAGGGAACCAAGAGACCCAGTACTTC. The chain combines TRBV5-4 with TRBJ2-5, with TRBD1 matching 8 bases. V was clipped by 0 bases and J by 0 bases; unmatched bases: 1. This CDR3 comprises 15 residues. In germline, CDR1 is SGHNT, CDR2 YYREEE (reference sequence).

This clonotype has a handful of counts. The chain couples TRBV7-6 to TRBJ2-6; D remains ambiguous. The CDR3 length is 15 residues. CDR1 and CDR2 from the germline V gene are SGHVS and FNYEAQ. V was pared by 5 bases and J by 2 bases, with 10 bases between. CDR3: CASSPSLPGANVLTF. The CDR3 coding sequence is TGTGCCAGCAGCCCATCCCTCCCTGGGGCCAACGTCCTGACTTTC.

To note about this clonotype: One base away lies a much larger clone, so this may be a sequencing read error. The chain couples TRBV9 to TRBJ2-3; a possible D gene is TRBD2 (5 bases). This CDR3 is 15 amino acids long. The V end lost 3 bases, the J end lost 5 bases, and 16 bases lay between the germline ends. Per germline, CDR1 SGDLS and CDR2 YYNGEE. The CDR3 bases are TGTGCCAGCAGCGCTGATGGTGCGGGCATAGATACGCAGTATTTT. Its translation is CASSADGAGIDTQYF.

The chain employs TRBV27 and TRBJ2-5, with D tentatively TRBD2 (6 bases). CDR1 is MNHEY and CDR2 is SMNVEV in the germline V gene (reference sequence). V lost 8 bases and J 3 bases, leaving 16 bases between the germline ends. There are 14 residues in the CDR3. The CDR3 bases are TGTGCCAGCGGGGAGGACGGTGGTGAAGAGACCCAGTACTTC. It codes for CASGEDGGEETQYF.

This clonotype appeared many times. This chain joins TRBV5-5 and TRBJ2-7; D possibly matches TRBD1 or TRBD2 (5 bases each). The germline gives CDR1 SGHKS, CDR2 YYEKEE (reference sequence). The CDR3 totals 12 residues. The ends were cut back, 5 bases at V and 5 bases at J, with 11 bases in the middle. In DNA, the CDR3 is TGTGCCAGCAGGCAGGGAGTGAACGAGCAGTACTTC. This sequence encodes CASRQGVNEQYF.

The table lists this clonotype with many counts. The chain carries TRBV7-2 and TRBJ2-5; no clear D. V lost 8 bases, J lost 10 bases, and 23 bases lay in between. This CDR3 comprises 14 residues. Per germline, CDR1 SGHTA and CDR2 FQGNSA. The chain's CDR3 is CASRPVGWTLDQYF. The CDR3 DNA sequence: TGTGCCAGCCGACCGGTGGGCTGGACGTTAGACCAGTACTTC.

The table lists this clonotype with many counts. V usage is TRBV5-6 and J usage is TRBJ2-5, with 7 bases fitting TRBD1. The CDR3 has 15 residues. Germline V gene lookup returns CDR1 SGHDT and CDR2 YYEEEE. Unmatched junction bases numbered 10, after V lost 6 bases and J lost 2 bases. CDR3 nucleotide sequence: TGTGCCAGCAACAACGTATTGACAGGGCAAGAGACCCAGTACTTC. It is translated as CASNNVLTGQETQYF.

This sequence joins TRBV12-3 or TRBV12-4 and TRBJ2-7; no clear D gene. Trimming took 5 bases from V and 1 from J, leaving 9 bases between them. This CDR3 has 13 residues. This CDR3 is CASSPRLSYEQYF. Here the CDR3 DNA reads TGTGCCAGCAGTCCGAGACTGTCCTACGAGCAGTACTTC.